This T cell receptor beta chain was found in a study of T cell repertoires in cytomegalovirus infection. TCRdb re-called the reads with MiXCR, one entry per CDR3 protein. Of roughly 920,000 distinct CDR3 sequences listed, roughly 30% are singletons. Study findings and constraints: In two of eight donors, the top clonotype was HLA-C-restricted CMV-specific.

Germline CDR1 and CDR2: SGHRS and YFSETQ. The V end was cut by 4 bases, the J end by 4 bases, with 13 bases between. CDR3 length equals 14 residues. This clonotype has a handful of counts. The antigen is unknown. The origin of this receptor is a human donor in good health (CMV status not recorded). Some clones in this sample may be carry-over from other donors' samples. This sample comprised cultured CD8+ T cells from PBMCs, obtained from culture after CMV antigen stimulation. This chain joins TRBV5-1 and TRBJ2-3; no clear D gene. The CDR3 spells CASSQLVGADTQYF. In nucleotides, the CDR3 is TGCGCCAGCAGCCAATTGGTTGGGGCAGATACGCAGTATTTT.